A few counts support the clone carrying this T cell receptor (beta chain). Antigen: not known. Reverse transcription of all isolated RNA meant that expressed TCRB transcripts were sequenced. Measured with immunoSEQ multiplex PCR; TCRdb has only the in-frame clones, and not every one. In the table there are 350,000 to 450,000 clones, more than 11% of which are singletons. The sample is drawn from a study of beta chain features in type 1 diabetes. Study information: In age, gender and cell yields, patients were similar to healthy donors.

Using CD45RO/CCR7/CD25/CD127/CD95/CD27, CD4+ naive, central memory, regulatory and stem cell-like memory cells were sorted. Purity exceeding 98% was reached by all sorted populations. Whole-study findings and limits: All four CD4+ subsets from Type 1 diabetes patients carried moderately but significantly shorter TCRB CDR3s.

Germline V gene data show CDR1 as SGHDN and CDR2 as FVKESK. Between the trimmed V and J ends, which lost 4 bases and 2 bases, there was a span of 7 bases. CDR3 length: 13 amino acids. The TCR comes from a man aged 30 to 39 in good health. J is TRBJ2-3 and V is TRBV14; no reliable D call. The sequenced sample was naive CD4+ T cells from blood. The CDR3 sequence is CASSLRFTDTQYF. CDR3 bases: TGTGCCAGCAGCCTCCGGTTCACAGATACGCAGTATTTT.